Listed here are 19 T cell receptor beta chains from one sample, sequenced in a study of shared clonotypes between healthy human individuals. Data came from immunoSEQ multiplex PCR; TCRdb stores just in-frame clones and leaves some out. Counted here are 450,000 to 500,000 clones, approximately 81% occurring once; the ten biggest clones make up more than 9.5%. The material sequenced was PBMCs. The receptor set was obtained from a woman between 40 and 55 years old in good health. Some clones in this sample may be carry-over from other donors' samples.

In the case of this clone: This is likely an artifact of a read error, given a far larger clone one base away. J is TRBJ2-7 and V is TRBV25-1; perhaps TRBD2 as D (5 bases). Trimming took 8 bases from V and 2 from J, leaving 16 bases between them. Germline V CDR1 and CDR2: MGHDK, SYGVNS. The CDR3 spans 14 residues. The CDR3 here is CASGGDQDAYEQYF. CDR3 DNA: TGTGCCAGCGGAGGAGACCAGGACGCCTACGAGCAGTACTTC.

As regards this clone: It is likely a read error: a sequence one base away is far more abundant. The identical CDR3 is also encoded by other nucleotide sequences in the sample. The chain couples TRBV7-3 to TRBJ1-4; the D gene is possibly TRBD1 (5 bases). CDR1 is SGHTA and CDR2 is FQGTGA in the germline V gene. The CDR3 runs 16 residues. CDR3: CASSSRDPATNEKLFF. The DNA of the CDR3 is TGTGCCAGCAGCTCTCGGGACCCTGCAACTAATGAAAAATTGTTTTTT.

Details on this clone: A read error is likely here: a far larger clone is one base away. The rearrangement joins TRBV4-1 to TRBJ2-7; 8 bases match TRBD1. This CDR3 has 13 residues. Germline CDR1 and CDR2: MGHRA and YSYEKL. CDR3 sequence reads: CDSSQDRAGEQYF. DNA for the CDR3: TGCGACAGCAGCCAGGACAGGGCGGGAGAGCAGTACTTC.

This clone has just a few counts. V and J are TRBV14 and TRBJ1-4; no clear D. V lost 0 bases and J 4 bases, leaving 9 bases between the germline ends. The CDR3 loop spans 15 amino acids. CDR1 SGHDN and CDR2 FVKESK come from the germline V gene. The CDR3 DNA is TGTGCCAGCAGCCAAGATCACGGCAGTAATGAAAAACTGTTTTTT. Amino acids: CASSQDHGSNEKLFF.

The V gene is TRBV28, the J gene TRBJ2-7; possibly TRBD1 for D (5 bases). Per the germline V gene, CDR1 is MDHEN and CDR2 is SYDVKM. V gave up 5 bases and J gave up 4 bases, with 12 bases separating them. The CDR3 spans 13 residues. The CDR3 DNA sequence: TGTGCCAGCAGTCGACAGACCGTATACGAGCAGTACTTC. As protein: CASSRQTVYEQYF.

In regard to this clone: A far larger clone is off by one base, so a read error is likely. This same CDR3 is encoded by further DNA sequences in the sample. CDR3 in amino acids: CASSSAVNYGYTF. Written as DNA, the CDR3 is TGTGCTAGCAGCTCAGCTGTAAACTATGGCTACACCTTC. The chain has TRBV11-2 and TRBJ1-2; D is unresolved. CDR1 and CDR2 (germline): SGHAT, FQNNGV. The CDR3 loop spans 13 amino acids. The full variable domain, in which reference TRBV11-2 and TRBJ1-2 provide the parts outside the CDR3, is EAGVAQSPRYKIIEKRQSVAFWCNPISGHATLYWYQQILGQGPKLLIQFQNNGVVDDSQLPKDRFSAERLKGVDSTLKIQPAKLEDSAVYLCASSSAVNYGYTFGSGTRLTVV.

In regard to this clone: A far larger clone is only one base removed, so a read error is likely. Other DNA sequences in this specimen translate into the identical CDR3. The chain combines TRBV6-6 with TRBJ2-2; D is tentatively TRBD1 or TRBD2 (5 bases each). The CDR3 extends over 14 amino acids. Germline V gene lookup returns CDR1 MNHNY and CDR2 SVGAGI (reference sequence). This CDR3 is CASRSGTDTGELFF. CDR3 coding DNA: TGTGCCAGCAGGTCAGGGACGGACACCGGTGAGCTGTTTTTT.

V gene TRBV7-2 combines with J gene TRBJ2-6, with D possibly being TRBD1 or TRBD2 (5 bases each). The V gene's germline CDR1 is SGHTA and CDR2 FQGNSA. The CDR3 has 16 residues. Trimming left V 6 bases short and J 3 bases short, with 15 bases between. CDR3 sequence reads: CASSRRGVSGANVLTF. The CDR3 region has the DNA TGTGCCAGCAGTCGTAGAGGGGTTAGTGGGGCCAACGTCCTGACTTTC.

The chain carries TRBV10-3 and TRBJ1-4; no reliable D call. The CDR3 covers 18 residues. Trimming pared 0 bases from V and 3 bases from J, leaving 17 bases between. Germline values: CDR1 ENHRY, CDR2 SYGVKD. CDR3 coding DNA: TGTGCCATCAGTGAGTCGGCCTTTTTAGGGAGGGCTAATGAAAAACTGTTTTTT. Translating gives CAISESAFLGRANEKLFF.

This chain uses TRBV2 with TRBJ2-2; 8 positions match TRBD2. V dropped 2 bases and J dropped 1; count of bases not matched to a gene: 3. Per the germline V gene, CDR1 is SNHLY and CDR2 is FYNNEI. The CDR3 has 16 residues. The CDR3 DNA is TGTGCCAGCAGTGAAACTAGCGGTCTGAACACCGGGGAGCTGTTTTTT. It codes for CASSETSGLNTGELFF.

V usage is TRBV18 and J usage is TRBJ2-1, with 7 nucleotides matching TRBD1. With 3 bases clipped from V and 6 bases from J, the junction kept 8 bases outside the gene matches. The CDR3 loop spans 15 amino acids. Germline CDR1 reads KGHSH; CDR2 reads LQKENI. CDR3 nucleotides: TGTGCCAGCTCACCTTACAGGGGACGGTCCAATGAGCAGTTCTTC. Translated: CASSPYRGRSNEQFF.

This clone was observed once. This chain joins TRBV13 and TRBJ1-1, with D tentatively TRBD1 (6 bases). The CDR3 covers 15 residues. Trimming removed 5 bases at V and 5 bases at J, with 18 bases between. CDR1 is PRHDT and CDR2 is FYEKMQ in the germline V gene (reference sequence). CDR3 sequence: CASSRWAQGKTEAFF. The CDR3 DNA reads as TGTGCCAGCAGCCGGTGGGCACAGGGAAAAACTGAAGCTTTCTTT.

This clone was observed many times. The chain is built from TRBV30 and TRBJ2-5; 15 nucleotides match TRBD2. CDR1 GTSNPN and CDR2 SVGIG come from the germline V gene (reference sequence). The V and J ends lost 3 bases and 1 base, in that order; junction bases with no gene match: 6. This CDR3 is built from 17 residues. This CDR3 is CAWSLRGLAGGQETQYF. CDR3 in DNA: TGTGCCTGGAGCCTTAGGGGACTAGCGGGAGGCCAAGAGACCCAGTACTTC.

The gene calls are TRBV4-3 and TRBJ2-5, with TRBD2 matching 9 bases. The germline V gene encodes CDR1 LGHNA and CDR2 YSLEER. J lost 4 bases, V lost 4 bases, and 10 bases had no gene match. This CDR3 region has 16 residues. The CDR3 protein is CASSPRLAERGETQYF. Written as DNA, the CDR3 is TGCGCCAGCAGCCCCCGACTAGCGGAGCGGGGAGAGACCCAGTACTTC.

The CDR3 sequence is CASCTGMVLGNTIYF. The CDR3 nucleotides are TGTGCCAGCTGCACAGGGATGGTACTCGGAAACACCATATATTTT. The chain uses TRBV6-9 and TRBJ1-3; D possibly corresponds to TRBD1 (6 bases). Germline CDR1 and CDR2: MNHGY and SVAAGI. The CDR3 has 15 residues. V was cut by 8 bases and J by 4 bases, with 18 bases left in between.

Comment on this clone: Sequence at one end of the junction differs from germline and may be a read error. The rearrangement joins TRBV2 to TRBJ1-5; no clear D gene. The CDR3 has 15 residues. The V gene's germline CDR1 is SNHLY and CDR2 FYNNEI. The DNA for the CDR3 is TGTGCCAGCAGTGAAGGGGCGGTTAGCAATCGGCCCCAGCATTTT. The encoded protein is CASSEGAVSNRPQHF.

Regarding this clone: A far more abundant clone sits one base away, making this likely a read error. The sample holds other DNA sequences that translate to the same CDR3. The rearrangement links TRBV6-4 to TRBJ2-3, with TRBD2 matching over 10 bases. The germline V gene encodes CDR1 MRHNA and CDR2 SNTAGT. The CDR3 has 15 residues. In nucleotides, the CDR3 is TGTGCTAGCAGGAGGACTAGCGGAGGACCAGATACGCAGTATTTT. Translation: CASRRTSGGPDTQYF.

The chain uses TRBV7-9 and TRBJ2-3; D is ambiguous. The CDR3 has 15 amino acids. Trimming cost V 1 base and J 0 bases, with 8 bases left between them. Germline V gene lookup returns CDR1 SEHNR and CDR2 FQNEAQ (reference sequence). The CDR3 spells CASSLEGLSTDTQYF. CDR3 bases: TGTGCCAGCAGCTTAGAGGGTCTTAGCACAGATACGCAGTATTTT.

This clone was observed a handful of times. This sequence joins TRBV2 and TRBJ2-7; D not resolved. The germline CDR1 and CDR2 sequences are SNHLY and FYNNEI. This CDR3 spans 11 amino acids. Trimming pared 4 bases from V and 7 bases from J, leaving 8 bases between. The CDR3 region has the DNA TGTGCCAGCAGTGGGTCCCGGGAGCAGTACTTC. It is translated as CASSGSREQYF.